Presented here are 18 T cell receptor beta chains from one specimen sequenced in a study of beta chain features in type 1 diabetes. Points from the study as a whole: Researchers report that Type 1 diabetes patients had moderately but significantly shorter TCRB CDR3s across all four CD4+ subsets.

Their cognate antigens are unknown. Since all of the isolated RNA was reverse transcribed, expressed TCRB transcripts were what got sequenced. Assay: immunoSEQ multiplex PCR; the TCRdb copy retains only in-frame clones and omits some. The repertoire holds more than 300,000 clones, with around 9.7% as singletons. The sample was central memory CD4+ T cells from blood. The receptors here all came from a man aged 25-40 years with type 1 diabetes.

This CDR3 reads CASSRTGGHNQPQHF. The CDR3 DNA reads as TGTGCCAGCAGTCGGACGGGGGGGCACAATCAGCCCCAGCATTTT. The chain uses TRBV6-5 and TRBJ1-5; tentatively, D is TRBD1 (6 bases). Germline lookup yields CDR1 MNHEY and CDR2 SVGAGI. Trimming shortened V by 5 bases and J by 3 bases, and 14 bases separated the two germline ends. This CDR3 comprises 15 residues.

This clone was seen a handful of times. The chain has TRBV7-2 and TRBJ2-5; TRBD2 matches at 7 bases. CDR3 length: 14 amino acids. Germline-derived CDR1 and CDR2 are SGHTA and FQGNSA. V was clipped by 2 bases and J by 4 bases; unmatched bases: 4. The CDR3 protein is CASSLRPGGETQYF. The CDR3 DNA is TGTGCCAGCAGCTTAAGACCGGGGGGAGAGACCCAGTACTTC.

The rearrangement uses TRBV7-9 and TRBJ1-1; tentatively, D is TRBD1 (6 bases). CDR1 SEHNR and CDR2 FQNEAQ come from the germline V gene (reference sequence). The germline V and J ends were trimmed by 6 bases and 0 bases, with 11 bases remaining between them. The CDR3 contains 14 residues. CDR3 coding DNA: TGTGCCAGCAGACTTGGACAGATGAACACTGAAGCTTTCTTT. Protein: CASRLGQMNTEAFF.

Only a few counts were recorded for this clone. The rearrangement uses TRBV2 and TRBJ2-7; D not resolved. The germline V gene encodes CDR1 SNHLY and CDR2 FYNNEI. Trimming pared 5 bases from V and 6 bases from J, leaving 14 bases between. The CDR3 spans 13 residues. CDR3: CASSPDPFREQYF. CDR3 sequence (DNA): TGTGCCAGCAGTCCGGACCCGTTTCGCGAGCAGTACTTC.

The chain couples TRBV19 to TRBJ1-5; no reliable D call. Trimming shortened V by 3 bases and J by 2 bases, and 8 bases separated the two germline ends. The CDR3 totals 14 residues. Per the germline V gene, CDR1 is LNHDA and CDR2 is SQIVND (reference sequence). CDR3 loop: CASSMAKRNQPQHF. CDR3 in DNA: TGTGCCAGTAGTATGGCGAAGCGCAATCAGCCCCAGCATTTT.

This clone turned up a few times. This chain connects TRBV28 to TRBJ1-1; D might be TRBD1 (5 bases). Between the trimmed V and J ends, which lost 4 bases and 12 bases, there was a span of 12 bases. Per the germline V gene, CDR1 is MDHEN and CDR2 is SYDVKM. The CDR3 runs 11 residues. CDR3 protein: CASSSAGGTFF. The CDR3 nucleotides are TGTGCCAGCAGTTCCGCCGGGGGAACTTTCTTT.

This clone came up a few times. V usage is TRBV10-2 and J usage is TRBJ1-5, with a tentative D call TRBD1 (5 bases). Germline V gives CDR1 WSHSY, CDR2 SAAADI. The CDR3 contains 15 residues. V lost 0 bases and J lost 7, with 13 bases in between. CDR3 coding DNA: TGCGCCAGCAGTGAGTCGAACAGGTTCGGACAGCCCCAGCATTTT. Translated, it gives CASSESNRFGQPQHF.

This clone has a handful of counts. Different DNA sequences within this sample yield the same CDR3. V gene TRBV5-4 combines with J gene TRBJ2-1; D is unclear. The germline CDR1 and CDR2 sequences are SGHNT and YYREEE (reference sequence). Trimming removed 2 bases from V and 4 bases from J, with 7 bases in between. This CDR3 comprises 13 residues. Written as DNA, the CDR3 is TGTGCCAGCAGCTTCACGGATTACAATGAGCAGTTCTTC. This encodes CASSFTDYNEQFF.

This clone has a handful of counts. V usage is TRBV25-1 and J usage is TRBJ2-5; possible D gene TRBD1, 6 bases. Trimming left V 6 bases short and J 0 bases short, with 11 bases between. CDR1 is MGHDK, CDR2 SYGVNS, per germline. This CDR3 comprises 14 residues. In nucleotides, the CDR3 is TGTGCCAGCAGCCCCCAGGGGTACCAAGAGACCCAGTACTTC. The encoded protein is CASSPQGYQETQYF.

The chain couples TRBV6-5 to TRBJ1-1, with a weak D call TRBD1 (6 bases). The V gene's germline CDR1 is MNHEY and CDR2 SVGAGI. The CDR3 has 13 amino acids. Trimming took 7 bases from V and 1 from J, leaving 10 bases between them. CDR3 DNA: TGTGCCAGCACCAAGACAGGGAACACTGAAGCTTTCTTT. Its translation: CASTKTGNTEAFF.

The chain employs TRBV7-9 and TRBJ2-7; a possible D gene is TRBD1 (6 bases). Per germline, CDR1 SEHNR and CDR2 FQNEAQ (reference sequence). V was trimmed by 2 bases and J by 1 base, leaving 9 bases between them. The CDR3 length is 14 residues. The CDR3 loop reads CASSLLQGSYEQYF. The CDR3 bases are TGTGCCAGCAGCTTACTACAGGGTTCCTACGAGCAGTACTTC.

V gene TRBV4-1 combines with J gene TRBJ2-7; TRBD2 agrees at 7 bases. This CDR3 spans 15 amino acids. The germline CDR1 and CDR2 sequences are MGHRA and YSYEKL. The J segment lost 6 bases and the V segment lost 3 bases, leaving 11 bases of the junction unmatched. CDR3 nucleotide sequence: TGCGCCAGCAGCCAGGCCGAAAACCGGGGGGTCGAGCAGTACTTC. Protein product: CASSQAENRGVEQYF.

This clone was picked up a small number of times. V gene TRBV5-6 combines with J gene TRBJ1-4; 8 bases agree with TRBD1. The CDR3 spans 19 residues. Germline CDR1 reads SGHDT; CDR2 reads YYEEEE. The V segment lost 0 bases and the J segment 0 bases; nucleotides outside the gene matches: 10. The CDR3 sequence is CASSLAMGTGYATNEKLFF. The DNA for the CDR3 is TGTGCCAGCAGCTTGGCGATGGGGACAGGCTATGCAACTAATGAAAAACTGTTTTTT.

The chain employs TRBV30 and TRBJ2-5; TRBD2 matches at 15 bases. Germline loops: CDR1 GTSNPN, CDR2 SVGIG (reference sequence). CDR3 length: 16 residues. V was clipped by 5 bases and J by 1 base; unmatched bases: 5. CDR3 region: CAWGKGLAGGQETQYF. CDR3 in DNA: TGTGCCTGGGGAAAGGGACTAGCGGGGGGCCAAGAGACCCAGTACTTC.

This chain links TRBV19 with TRBJ1-3; no clear D gene. V was pared by 3 bases and J by 2 bases, with 5 bases between. The germline V gene has CDR1 LNHDA and CDR2 SQIVND (reference sequence). CDR3 length: 13 residues. This CDR3 is CASSMQTGNTIYF. As DNA, the CDR3 is TGTGCCAGTAGTATGCAAACTGGAAACACCATATATTTT.

This clone came up a few times. This chain connects TRBV5-1 to TRBJ2-1; D is undetermined. Germline V gene lookup returns CDR1 SGHRS and CDR2 YFSETQ. Trimming shortened V by 5 bases and J by 0 bases, and 15 bases separated the two germline ends. The CDR3 totals 16 residues. The CDR3: CASSSSATSSYNEQFF. Written as DNA, the CDR3 is TGCGCCAGCAGTTCTAGTGCCACGAGCTCCTACAATGAGCAGTTCTTC. Based on the CDR3 plus reference TRBV5-1 and TRBJ2-1, the full variable domain is KAGVTQTPRYLIKTRGQQVTLSCSPISGHRSVSWYQQTPGQGLQFLFEYFSETQRNKGNFPGRFSGRQFSNSRSEMNVSTLELGDSALYLCASSSSATSSYNEQFFGPGTRLTVL.

This clone was detected only a few times. The chain couples TRBV4-1 to TRBJ1-1; 8 bases match TRBD1. The CDR3 spans 15 residues. Germline-derived CDR1 and CDR2 are MGHRA and YSYEKL. V shed 0 bases and J 5 bases; nucleotides not matched to a gene: 5. Here the CDR3 reads CASSQEDRGGTEAFF. As DNA, the CDR3 is TGCGCCAGCAGCCAAGAAGACAGGGGAGGAACTGAAGCTTTCTTT.

This clone was seen only a few times. V is TRBV29-1 and J is TRBJ2-3; tentatively, D is TRBD2 (6 bases). In germline, CDR1 is SQVTM, CDR2 ANQGSEA. Trimming stripped 4 bases from V and 7 bases from J, with 6 bases between. The CDR3 is 10 amino acids. The CDR3 here is CSVGDYTQYF. The DNA for the CDR3 is TGCAGCGTTGGGGACTATACGCAGTATTTT.